One and the same sample provided the 6 T cell receptor beta chains below, sequenced in a study of T-cell reconstitution after alpha-beta-depleted transplantation in children. The TCRbeta library incorporated unique molecular identifiers. In TCRdb, the PCR reads were re-called with MiXCR into one record per CDR3 protein. The sample carries a few hundred thousand distinct CDR3 sequences, about 9.6% recorded once. Sequenced here: PBMCs from the stem cell graft donor, sampled from the stem cell graft. These receptors originate from a human donor who donated a stem cell graft to a child with SCID.

The gene calls are TRBV20-1 and TRBJ1-2; D perhaps matches TRBD1 (5 bases). CDR3 size: 12 residues. Germline assignment: CDR1 DFQATT and CDR2 SNEGSKA (reference sequence). The CDR3, as DNA: TGCTTCTCGGGGGACGGCCGACGCGGCTACACCTTC. Its protein is CFSGDGRRGYTF.

The rearrangement links TRBV30 to TRBJ2-2, with D perhaps TRBD2 (5 bases). Between the trimmed V and J ends, which lost 0 bases and 5 bases, there was a span of 16 bases. Germline V gene data show CDR1 as GTSNPN and CDR2 as SVGIG (reference sequence). CDR3 size: 16 residues. The CDR3 sequence is CAWSVRHFGGTGELFF. The CDR3 coding sequence is TGTGCCTGGAGTGTACGGCATTTTGGAGGAACCGGGGAGCTGTTTTTT.

This clonotype was seen repeatedly, ten times or more. This chain links TRBV4-1 with TRBJ2-4; the D is unclear. Germline V gene data show CDR1 as MGHRA and CDR2 as YSYEKL. The ends were cut back, 3 bases at V and 11 bases at J, with 20 bases in the middle. The length of the CDR3 is 15 residues. The chain's CDR3 is CASSQTNGPFPLQYF. CDR3 DNA: TGCGCCAGCAGCCAGACAAATGGGCCATTCCCTCTTCAGTACTTC.

This clonotype was found once. J is TRBJ2-2 and V is TRBV15, with 7 bases identical to TRBD1. The CDR3 consists of 15 residues. Germline V lookup: CDR1 LNHNV, CDR2 YYDKDF (reference sequence). After removal of 3 bases from V and 1 base from J, the junction contained 2 bases not matched to a gene. CDR3 sequence: CATSRRTGNTGELFF. The CDR3 DNA sequence: TGTGCCACCAGCAGGCGGACAGGGAACACCGGGGAGCTGTTTTTT.

In this sample, this clonotype turned up many times. The rearrangement uses TRBV2 and TRBJ2-1; 14 positions match TRBD2. The CDR3 length is 15 residues. With V trimmed by 5 bases and J by 8 bases, 5 bases remained unmatched. The germline V gene has CDR1 SNHLY and CDR2 FYNNEI. This CDR3 reads CASSRLAGGRYEQFF. DNA of the CDR3: TGTGCCAGCAGTCGACTAGCGGGGGGGCGCTATGAGCAGTTCTTC. The variable domain in full, completed from reference TRBV2 and TRBJ2-1, reads EPEVTQTPSHQVTQMGQEVILRCVPISNHLYFYWYRQILGQKVEFLVSFYNNEISEKSEIFDDQFSVERPDGSNFTLKIRSTKLEDSAMYFCASSRLAGGRYEQFFGPGTRLTVL.

The table lists this clonotype with many counts. The chain recombines TRBV7-2 with TRBJ1-4; D remains unclear. Germline lookup yields CDR1 SGHTA and CDR2 FQGNSA. The CDR3 extends over 14 amino acids. Trimming took off 5 bases at V and 7 bases at J, with 14 bases between the two ends. CDR3 sequence reads: CASSRGIVGEKLFF. CDR3 DNA sequence: TGTGCCAGCAGCCGAGGGATAGTGGGTGAAAAACTGTTTTTT.